Given below is one TCR beta chain in context. These data are taken from a study of T cell repertoires in cytomegalovirus infection. The wider study: Indicated by public TCR beta signatures were CMV infection and matching HLA type.

TCRdb re-called the reads with MiXCR, one entry per CDR3 protein. The sample consists of 250,000 to 300,000 distinct CDR3 sequences, more than 20% of them appearing once. Trimming removed 0 bases at V and 1 base at J, with 4 bases between. CDR3 length: 13 amino acids. The germline V gene has CDR1 SGDLS and CDR2 YYNGEE. This TCR was recovered from a human donor in good health (CMV status not recorded). Some clones in this sample may be carry-over from other donors' samples. The source material was PBMCs. This rearrangement joins TRBV9 to TRBJ1-1, with D unclear. The CDR3 protein is CASSVDANTEAFF. DNA of the CDR3: TGTGCCAGCAGCGTAGATGCGAACACTGAAGCTTTCTTT.